Following are 13 T cell receptor beta chains from one sample sequenced in a study of beta chain features in type 1 diabetes. Study-level points and caveats: Researchers report that Type 1 diabetes patients had moderately but significantly shorter TCRB CDR3s across all four CD4+ subsets.

Every bit of the isolated RNA underwent reverse transcription, so sequencing read expressed TCRB transcripts. The protocol was immunoSEQ multiplex PCR, while the TCRdb copy is restricted to in-frame clones and leaves out a portion. Here the sample spans 600,000 or so clones, 11% to 15% being singletons. These receptors' antigens are unknown. The sequencing input was naive CD4+ T cells from blood. The receptors here all came from a young man with type 1 diabetes.

About this clone itself: At the DNA level, this CDR3 is encoded by other sequences in the same sample as well. The chain recombines TRBV30 with TRBJ2-7, with a weak D call TRBD2 (6 bases). Trimming stripped 0 bases from V and 1 base from J, with 13 bases between. The germline CDR1 and CDR2 sequences are GTSNPN and SVGIG (reference sequence). CDR3 length: 15 residues. The CDR3 DNA follows: TGTGCCTGGAGTGTAGGCGGGACCGGTTCCTACGAGCAGTACTTC. Residues: CAWSVGGTGSYEQYF.

This chain uses TRBV13 with TRBJ2-7; D perhaps matches TRBD1 (6 bases). Germline CDR1 is PRHDT and CDR2 is FYEKMQ (reference sequence). V was shortened by 2 bases and J by 4 bases, with 21 bases between the two germline ends. The CDR3 contains 17 residues. Written as DNA, the CDR3 is TGTGCCAGCAGCTTAACCCCCTATGGCAGGGGAGTTTACGAGCAGTACTTC. Translation: CASSLTPYGRGVYEQYF.

This clone showed up just a few times. The J gene is TRBJ2-7, the V gene TRBV27; 9 bases line up with TRBD2. The CDR3 has 16 amino acids. The V gene's germline CDR1 is MNHEY and CDR2 SMNVEV (reference sequence). With 9 bases clipped from V and 2 bases from J, the junction kept 14 bases outside the gene matches. CDR3 coding DNA: TGTGCCAGGAGGGCCCCACCTAGCGGGGCTGCCTACGAGCAGTACTTC. It codes for CARRAPPSGAAYEQYF.

This clone was observed a few times. V gene TRBV29-1 combines with J gene TRBJ2-7; D perhaps matches TRBD2 (6 bases). The CDR3 consists of 12 residues. V lost 6 bases and J 6 bases, leaving 15 bases between the germline ends. Germline CDR1 SQVTM, CDR2 ANQGSEA. In nucleotides, the CDR3 is TGCAGCGTAGAGGGGAGGAGGGGCGAGCAGTACTTC. The encoded protein is CSVEGRRGEQYF.

This clone appeared a few times. The gene calls are TRBV5-4 and TRBJ2-4, with D unresolved. The CDR3 loop spans 16 amino acids. Per the germline V gene, CDR1 is SGHNT and CDR2 is YYREEE (reference sequence). V was shortened by 0 bases and J by 0 bases, with 10 bases between the two germline ends. The CDR3 coding sequence is TGTGCCAGCAGCTTGGGTATCTTCTCAGCCAAAAACATTCAGTACTTC. Its translation is CASSLGIFSAKNIQYF.

Points on this clone: Additional DNA sequences in this sample encode the identical CDR3. The chain is built from TRBV5-1 and TRBJ1-1, with 7 bases lining up with TRBD1. CDR1 and CDR2 (germline): SGHRS, YFSETQ. V lost 1 base and J lost 4; bases outside the gene matches: 1. This CDR3 has 13 amino acids. The CDR3 is CASSLPGGTEAFF. For the CDR3, the DNA is TGCGCCAGCAGCTTGCCAGGGGGCACTGAAGCTTTCTTT.

CDR3 amino acids: CASSLGDGAPYNEQFF. The CDR3 DNA follows: TGTGCCAGCAGCTTGGGAGACGGGGCCCCTTACAATGAGCAGTTCTTC. The chain carries TRBV5-8 and TRBJ2-1; tentatively, D is TRBD1 or TRBD2 (5 bases each). This CDR3 region has 16 residues. Trimming removed 0 bases at V and 4 bases at J, with 14 bases between. CDR1 SGHTS and CDR2 YDEGEE come from the germline V gene.

This chain uses TRBV29-1 with TRBJ2-7; 9 bases fit TRBD2. Germline loops: CDR1 SQVTM, CDR2 ANQGSEA. J lost 5 bases, V lost 1 base, and 3 bases had no gene match. This CDR3 is built from 13 residues. Here the CDR3 DNA reads TGCAGCGTTGAAGGACTAGCGGCCAACGAGCAGTACTTC. This gives the protein CSVEGLAANEQYF.

This clone showed up just a few times. The V call is TRBV30, the J call TRBJ1-3; no clear D gene. The germline gives CDR1 GTSNPN, CDR2 SVGIG (reference sequence). The CDR3 has 14 residues. V was shortened by 3 bases and J by 0 bases, with 9 bases between the two germline ends. The CDR3 coding sequence is TGTGCCTGGAGGGAAACCCGCTCTGGAAACACCATATATTTT. Protein sequence: CAWRETRSGNTIYF.

The J gene is TRBJ2-7, the V gene TRBV6-1, with a possible D match to TRBD1 (6 bases). The CDR3 extends over 14 amino acids. Germline assignment: CDR1 MNHNS and CDR2 SASEGT. Between the trimmed V and J ends, which lost 0 bases and 9 bases, there was a span of 15 bases. The CDR3 region is CASSEARGKTGQYF. The CDR3 DNA is TGTGCCAGCAGTGAAGCCCGGGGCAAGACAGGGCAGTACTTC.

This rearrangement joins TRBV20-1 to TRBJ2-7, with unresolved D. The CDR3 contains 10 residues. Trimming removed 1 base from V and 5 bases from J, with 3 bases in between. Germline V CDR1 and CDR2: DFQATT, SNEGSKA (reference sequence). The CDR3 DNA reads as TGCAGTGCTAGAGGCCACGAGCAGTACTTC. Translation: CSARGHEQYF.

The chain employs TRBV4-1 and TRBJ1-4; 10 bases are shared with TRBD1. V was pared by 3 bases and J by 2 bases, with 15 bases of the junction left unmatched. The V gene's germline CDR1 is MGHRA and CDR2 YSYEKL. The CDR3 is made up of 20 amino acids. The CDR3 nucleotides read TGCGCCAGCAGCCACCTAACCGGGACAGGGGAACGGGCGACTAATGAAAAACTGTTTTTT. It is translated as CASSHLTGTGERATNEKLFF.

This clone was observed a few times. This chain uses TRBV4-3 with TRBJ2-6; D tentatively reads TRBD1 or TRBD2 (6 bases each). CDR3 length: 18 residues. Between the trimmed V and J ends, which lost 8 bases and 2 bases, there was a span of 22 bases. Germline-derived CDR1 and CDR2 are LGHNA and YSLEER. The DNA for the CDR3 is TGCGCCAGCGGGGGGCTGAGTTTGTGGGTTCCTGGGGCCAACGTCCTGACTTTC. This sequence encodes CASGGLSLWVPGANVLTF.